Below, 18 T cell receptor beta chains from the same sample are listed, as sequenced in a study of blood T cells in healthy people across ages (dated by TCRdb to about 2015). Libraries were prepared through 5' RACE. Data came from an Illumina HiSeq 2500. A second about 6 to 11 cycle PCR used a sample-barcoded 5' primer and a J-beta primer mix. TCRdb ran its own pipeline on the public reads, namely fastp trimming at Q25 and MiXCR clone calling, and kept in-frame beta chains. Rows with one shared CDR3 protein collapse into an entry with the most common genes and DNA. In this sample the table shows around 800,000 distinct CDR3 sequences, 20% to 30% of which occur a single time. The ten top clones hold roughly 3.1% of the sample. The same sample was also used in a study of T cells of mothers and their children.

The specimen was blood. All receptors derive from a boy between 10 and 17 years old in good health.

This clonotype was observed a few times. For the CDR3, the DNA is TGTGCCAGCTCACCTACGCTAACGCAAGAGACCCAGTACTTC. This codes for CASSPTLTQETQYF. The chain uses TRBV18 and TRBJ2-1; no clear D gene. TRBJ2-5 matches the DNA end more closely, so the J call is doubtful. The CDR3 is made up of 14 amino acids. Looked up from germline, CDR1 is KGHSH and CDR2 is LQKENI.

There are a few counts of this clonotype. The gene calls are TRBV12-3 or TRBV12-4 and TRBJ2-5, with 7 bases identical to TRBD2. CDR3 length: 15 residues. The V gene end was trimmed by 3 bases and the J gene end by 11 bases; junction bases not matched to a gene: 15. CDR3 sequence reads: CASSLSGENRAGQYF. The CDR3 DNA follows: TGTGCCAGCAGTTTGAGCGGGGAAAATCGCGCCGGGCAGTACTTC.

CDR3 in DNA: TGCAGCGTTCCACTAGCGGGGCAAGAGACCCAGTACTTC. Protein: CSVPLAGQETQYF. This rearrangement joins TRBV29-1 to TRBJ2-5; 10 positions match TRBD2. V was pared by 5 bases and J by 2 bases, with 2 bases of the junction left unmatched. The CDR3 is made up of 13 amino acids. The germline CDR1 and CDR2 sequences are SQVTM and ANQGSEA.

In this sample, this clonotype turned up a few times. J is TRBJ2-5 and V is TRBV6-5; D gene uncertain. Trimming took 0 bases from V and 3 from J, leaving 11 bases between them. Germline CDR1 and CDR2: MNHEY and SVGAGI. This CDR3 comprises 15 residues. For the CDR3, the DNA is TGTGCCAGCAGTTACTCTTCAGGTCGAAAAGAGACCCAGTACTTC. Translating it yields CASSYSSGRKETQYF.

CDR3 DNA: TGTGCCAGCAGGGGGGGGATCACTGAAGCTTTCTTT. Amino acids: CASRGGITEAFF. The chain couples TRBV12-3 or TRBV12-4 to TRBJ1-1; D perhaps matches TRBD1 (5 bases). The V gene lost 6 bases and the J gene lost 4 bases, with 9 bases spanning the gap. This CDR3 has 12 residues.

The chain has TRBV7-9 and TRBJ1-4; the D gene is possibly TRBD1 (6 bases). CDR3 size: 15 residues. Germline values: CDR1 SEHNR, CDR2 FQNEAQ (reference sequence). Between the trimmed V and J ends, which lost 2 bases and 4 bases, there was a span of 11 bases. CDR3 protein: CASSLSKDSNEKLFF. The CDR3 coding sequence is TGTGCCAGCAGCTTAAGTAAGGACAGTAATGAAAAACTGTTTTTT.

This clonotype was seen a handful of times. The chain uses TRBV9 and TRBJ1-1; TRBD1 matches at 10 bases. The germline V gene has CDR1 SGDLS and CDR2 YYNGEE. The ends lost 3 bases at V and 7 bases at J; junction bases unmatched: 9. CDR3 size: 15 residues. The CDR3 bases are TGTGCCAGCAGCGCCTTGACAGGGGGCGCCGGTGAAGCTTTCTTT. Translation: CASSALTGGAGEAFF.

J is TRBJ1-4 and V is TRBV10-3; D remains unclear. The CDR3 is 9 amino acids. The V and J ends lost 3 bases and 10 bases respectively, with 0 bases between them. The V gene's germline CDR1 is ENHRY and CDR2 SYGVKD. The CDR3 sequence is CAISEKLFF. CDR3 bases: TGTGCCATCAGTGAAAAACTGTTTTTT.

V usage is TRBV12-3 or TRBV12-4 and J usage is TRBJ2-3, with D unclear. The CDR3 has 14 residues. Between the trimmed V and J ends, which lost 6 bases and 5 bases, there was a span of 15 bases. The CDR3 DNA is TGTGCCAGCAGCCCCGGTTTCCGCGAAGATACGCAGTATTTT. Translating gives CASSPGFREDTQYF.

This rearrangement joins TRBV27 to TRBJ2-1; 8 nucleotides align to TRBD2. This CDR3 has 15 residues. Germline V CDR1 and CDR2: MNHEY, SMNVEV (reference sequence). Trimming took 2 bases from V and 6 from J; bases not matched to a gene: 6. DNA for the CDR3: TGTGCCAGCAGTTTAAGGCGGGGGGTCCCCAATGAGCAGTTCTTC. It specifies CASSLRRGVPNEQFF.

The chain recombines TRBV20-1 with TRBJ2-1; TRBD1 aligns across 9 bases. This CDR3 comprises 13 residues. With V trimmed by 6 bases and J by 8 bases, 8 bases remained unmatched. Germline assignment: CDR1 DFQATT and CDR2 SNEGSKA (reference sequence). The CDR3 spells CSAPGTGNYEQFF. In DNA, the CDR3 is TGCAGTGCACCCGGGACAGGGAACTATGAGCAGTTCTTC.

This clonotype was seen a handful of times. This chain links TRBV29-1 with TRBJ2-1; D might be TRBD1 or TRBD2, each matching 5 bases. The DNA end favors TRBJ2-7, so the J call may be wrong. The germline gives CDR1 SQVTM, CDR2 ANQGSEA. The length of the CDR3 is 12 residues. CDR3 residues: CSVRGRPNEQYF. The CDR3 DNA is TGCAGCGTCCGGGGCCGTCCCAACGAGCAGTACTTC.

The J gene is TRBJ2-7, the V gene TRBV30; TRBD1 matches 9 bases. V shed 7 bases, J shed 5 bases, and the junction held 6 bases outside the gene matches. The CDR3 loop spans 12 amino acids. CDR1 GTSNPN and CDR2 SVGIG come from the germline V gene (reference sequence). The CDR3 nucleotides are TGTGCCTTGGGGACAGGGAGCCACGAGCAGTACTTC. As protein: CALGTGSHEQYF.

CDR3 protein: CSAYSGQGETQYF. The DNA of the CDR3 is TGCAGTGCTTACTCGGGACAGGGGGAGACCCAGTACTTC. The chain uses TRBV20-1 and TRBJ2-5, with 10 bases lining up with TRBD1. The trim removed 5 bases at V and 5 bases at J, leaving 5 bases unmatched. CDR3 length: 13 residues. Germline lookup yields CDR1 DFQATT and CDR2 SNEGSKA (reference sequence).

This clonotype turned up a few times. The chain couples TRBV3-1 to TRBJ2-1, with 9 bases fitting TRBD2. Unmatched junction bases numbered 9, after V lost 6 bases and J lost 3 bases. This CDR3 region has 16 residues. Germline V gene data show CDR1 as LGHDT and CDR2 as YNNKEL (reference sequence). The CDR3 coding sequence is TGTGCCAGCAGTCTCAGACTAGCGGATGTCTACAATGAGCAGTTCTTC. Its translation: CASSLRLADVYNEQFF.

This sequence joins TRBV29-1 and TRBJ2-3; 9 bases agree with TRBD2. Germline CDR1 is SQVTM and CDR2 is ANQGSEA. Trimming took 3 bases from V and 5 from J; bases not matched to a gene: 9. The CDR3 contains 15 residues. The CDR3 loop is CSVEWRGGQGDTQYF. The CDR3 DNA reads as TGCAGCGTTGAGTGGCGGGGGGGGCAAGGAGATACGCAGTATTTT.

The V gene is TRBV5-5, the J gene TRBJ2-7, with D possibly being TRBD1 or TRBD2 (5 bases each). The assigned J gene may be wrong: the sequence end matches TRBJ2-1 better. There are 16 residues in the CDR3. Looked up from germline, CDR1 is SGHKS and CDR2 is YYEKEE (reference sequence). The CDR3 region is CASSLGWGWGYNEQFF. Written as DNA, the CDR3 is TGTGCCAGCAGCTTGGGTTGGGGTTGGGGGTACAATGAGCAGTTCTTC.

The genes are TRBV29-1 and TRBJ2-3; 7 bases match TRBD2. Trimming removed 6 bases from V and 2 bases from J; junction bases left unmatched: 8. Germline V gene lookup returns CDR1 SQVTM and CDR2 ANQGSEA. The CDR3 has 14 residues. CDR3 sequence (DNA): TGCAGCGTAGAACCAGCGGGACTCACAGATACGCAGTATTTT. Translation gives CSVEPAGLTDTQYF.